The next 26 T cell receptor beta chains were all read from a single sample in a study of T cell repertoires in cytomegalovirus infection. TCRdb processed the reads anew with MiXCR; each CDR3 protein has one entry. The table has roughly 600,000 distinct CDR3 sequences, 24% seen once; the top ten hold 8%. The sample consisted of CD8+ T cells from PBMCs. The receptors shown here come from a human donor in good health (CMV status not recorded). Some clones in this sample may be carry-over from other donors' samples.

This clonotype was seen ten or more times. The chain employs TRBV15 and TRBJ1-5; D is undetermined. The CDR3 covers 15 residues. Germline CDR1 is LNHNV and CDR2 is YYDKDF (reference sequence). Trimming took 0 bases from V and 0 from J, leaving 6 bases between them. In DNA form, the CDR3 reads TGTGCCACCAGCAGAGATCGGAGTAGCAATCAGCCCCAGCATTTT. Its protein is CATSRDRSSNQPQHF.

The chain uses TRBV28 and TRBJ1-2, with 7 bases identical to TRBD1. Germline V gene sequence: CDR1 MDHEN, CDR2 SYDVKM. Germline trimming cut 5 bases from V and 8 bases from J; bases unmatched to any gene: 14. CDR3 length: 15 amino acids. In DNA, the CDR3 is TGTGCCAGCAGTCAAGGGACAGTGGGTATTAGGGGCTACACCTTC. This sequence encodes CASSQGTVGIRGYTF.

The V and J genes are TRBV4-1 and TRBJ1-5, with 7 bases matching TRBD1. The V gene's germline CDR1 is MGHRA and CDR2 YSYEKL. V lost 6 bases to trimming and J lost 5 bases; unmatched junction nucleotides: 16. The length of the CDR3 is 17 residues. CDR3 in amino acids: CASSFTMLRDRDQPQHF. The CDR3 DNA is TGCGCCAGCAGTTTCACGATGCTCCGAGACAGGGATCAGCCCCAGCATTTT.

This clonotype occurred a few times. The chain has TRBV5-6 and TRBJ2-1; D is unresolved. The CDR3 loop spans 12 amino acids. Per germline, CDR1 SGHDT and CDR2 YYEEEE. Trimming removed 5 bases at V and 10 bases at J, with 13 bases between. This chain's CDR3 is CASSHVGAEQFF. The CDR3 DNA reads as TGTGCCAGCAGTCATGTTGGAGCCGAGCAGTTCTTC.

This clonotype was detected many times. The CDR3 DNA reads TGCGCCAGCAGCCAAGTTGCGATTACAGCGAACACCGGGGAGCTGTTTTTT. Translation: CASSQVAITANTGELFF. The rearrangement joins TRBV4-1 to TRBJ2-2; the D is unclear. Germline CDR1 MGHRA, CDR2 YSYEKL. The length of the CDR3 is 17 residues. V lost 1 base and J 0 bases, leaving 12 bases between the germline ends.

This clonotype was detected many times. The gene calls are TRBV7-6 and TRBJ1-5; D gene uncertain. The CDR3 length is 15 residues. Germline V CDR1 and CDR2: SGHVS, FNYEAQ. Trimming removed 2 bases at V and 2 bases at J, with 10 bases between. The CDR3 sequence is CASSLYIQGNQPQHF. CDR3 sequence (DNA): TGTGCCAGCAGCTTATACATTCAAGGCAATCAGCCCCAGCATTTT.

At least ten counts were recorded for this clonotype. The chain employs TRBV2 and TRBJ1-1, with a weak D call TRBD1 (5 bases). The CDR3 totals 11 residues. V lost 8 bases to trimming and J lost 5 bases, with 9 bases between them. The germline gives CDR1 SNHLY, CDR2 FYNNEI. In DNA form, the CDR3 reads TGTGCCAGCCGTGGGGGTACTGAAGCTTTCTTT. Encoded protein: CASRGGTEAFF.

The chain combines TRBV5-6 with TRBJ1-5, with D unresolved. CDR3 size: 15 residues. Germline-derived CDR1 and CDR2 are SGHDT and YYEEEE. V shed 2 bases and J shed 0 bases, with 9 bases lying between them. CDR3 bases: TGTGCCAGCAGCTTTGGCGAATATAGCAATCAGCCCCAGCATTTT. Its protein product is CASSFGEYSNQPQHF.

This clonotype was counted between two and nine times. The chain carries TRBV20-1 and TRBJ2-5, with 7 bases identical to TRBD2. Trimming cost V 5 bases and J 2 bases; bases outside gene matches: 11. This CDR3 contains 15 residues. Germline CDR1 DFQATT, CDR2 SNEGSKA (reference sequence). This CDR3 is CSARSRDYPQETQYF. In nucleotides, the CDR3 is TGCAGTGCTCGTTCCCGGGACTACCCACAAGAGACCCAGTACTTC.

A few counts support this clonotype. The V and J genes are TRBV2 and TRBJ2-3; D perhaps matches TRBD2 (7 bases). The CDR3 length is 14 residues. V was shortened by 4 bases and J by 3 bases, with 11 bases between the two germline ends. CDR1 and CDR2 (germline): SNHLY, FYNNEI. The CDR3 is CASSVAGATDTQYF. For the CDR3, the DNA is TGTGCCAGCAGTGTTGCGGGGGCTACAGATACGCAGTATTTT.

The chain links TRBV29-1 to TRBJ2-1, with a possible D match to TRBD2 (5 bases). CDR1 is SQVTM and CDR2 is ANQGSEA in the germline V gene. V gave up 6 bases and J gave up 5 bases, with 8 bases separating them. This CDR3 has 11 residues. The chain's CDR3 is CSVGLDNEQFF. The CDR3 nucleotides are TGCAGCGTCGGACTTGACAATGAGCAGTTCTTC.

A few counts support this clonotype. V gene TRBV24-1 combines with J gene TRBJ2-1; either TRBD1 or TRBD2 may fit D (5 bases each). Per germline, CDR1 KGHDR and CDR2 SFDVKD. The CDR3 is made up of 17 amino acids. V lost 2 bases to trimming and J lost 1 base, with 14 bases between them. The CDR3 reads CATSDSGDQRSYNEQFF. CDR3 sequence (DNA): TGTGCCACCAGTGATTCCGGGGACCAGAGATCCTACAATGAGCAGTTCTTC.

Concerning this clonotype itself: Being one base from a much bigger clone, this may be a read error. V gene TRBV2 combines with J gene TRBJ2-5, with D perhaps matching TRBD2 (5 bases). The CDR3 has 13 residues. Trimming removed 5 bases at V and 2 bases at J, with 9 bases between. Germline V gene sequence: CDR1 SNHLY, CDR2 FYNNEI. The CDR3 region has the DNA TGTGCCAGCAGTCGGGGTTTTCAAGAGACCCAGTACTTC. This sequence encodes CASSRGFQETQYF. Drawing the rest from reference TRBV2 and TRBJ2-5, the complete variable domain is EPEVTQTPSHQVTQMGQEVILRCVPISNHLYFYWYRQILGQKVEFLVSFYNNEISEKSEIFDDQFSVERPDGSNFTLKIRSTKLEDSAMYFCASSRGFQETQYFGPGTRLLVL.

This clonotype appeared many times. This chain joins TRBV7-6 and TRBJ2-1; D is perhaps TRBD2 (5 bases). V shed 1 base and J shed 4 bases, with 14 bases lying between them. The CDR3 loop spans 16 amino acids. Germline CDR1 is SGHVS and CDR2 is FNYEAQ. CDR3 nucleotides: TGTGCCAGCAGCTTAGTAGCGCTCACCGGGTACAATGAGCAGTTCTTC. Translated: CASSLVALTGYNEQFF.

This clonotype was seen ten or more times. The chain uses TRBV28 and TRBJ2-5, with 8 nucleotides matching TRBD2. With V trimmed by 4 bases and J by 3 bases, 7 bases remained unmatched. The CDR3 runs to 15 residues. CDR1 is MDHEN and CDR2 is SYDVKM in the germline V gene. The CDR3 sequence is CASSWVGGAKETQYF. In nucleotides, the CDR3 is TGTGCCAGCAGTTGGGTCGGGGGGGCGAAAGAGACCCAGTACTTC.

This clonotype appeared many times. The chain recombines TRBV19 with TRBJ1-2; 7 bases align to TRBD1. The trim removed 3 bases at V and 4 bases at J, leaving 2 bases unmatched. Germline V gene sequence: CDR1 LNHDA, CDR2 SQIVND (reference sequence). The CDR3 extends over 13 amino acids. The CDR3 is CASSIGTVYGYTF. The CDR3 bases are TGTGCCAGTAGTATCGGGACAGTCTATGGCTACACCTTC.

The CDR3 is CASTHAPWTAYNEQFF. The CDR3 coding sequence is TGTGCCAGCACTCACGCCCCGTGGACAGCTTACAATGAGCAGTTCTTC. The rearrangement joins TRBV6-8 to TRBJ2-1, with D possibly TRBD1 on 6 matching bases. Trimming left V 7 bases short and J 4 bases short, with 20 bases between. The CDR3 has 16 amino acids. Germline V gene lookup returns CDR1 MNHGY and CDR2 SAAAGT.

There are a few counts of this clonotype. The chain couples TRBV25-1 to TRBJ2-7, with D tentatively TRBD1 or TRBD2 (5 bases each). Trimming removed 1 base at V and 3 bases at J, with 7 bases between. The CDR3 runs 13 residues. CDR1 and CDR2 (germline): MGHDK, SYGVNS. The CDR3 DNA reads TGTGCCAGCAGTGAATGGGGGAACTACGAGCAGTACTTC. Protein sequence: CASSEWGNYEQYF.

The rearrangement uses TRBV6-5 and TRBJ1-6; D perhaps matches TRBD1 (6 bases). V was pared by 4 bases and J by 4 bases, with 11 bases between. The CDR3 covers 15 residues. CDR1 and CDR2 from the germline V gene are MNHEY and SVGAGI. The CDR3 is CASSSQDSYNSPLHF. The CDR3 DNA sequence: TGTGCCAGCAGTTCTCAGGACAGTTATAATTCACCCCTCCACTTT.

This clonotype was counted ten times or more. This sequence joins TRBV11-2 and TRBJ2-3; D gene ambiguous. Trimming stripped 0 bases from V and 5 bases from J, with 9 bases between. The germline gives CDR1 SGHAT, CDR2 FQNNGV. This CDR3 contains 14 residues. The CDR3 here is CASSLEGWIDTQYF. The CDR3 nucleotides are TGTGCCAGCAGCTTAGAGGGGTGGATAGATACGCAGTATTTT.

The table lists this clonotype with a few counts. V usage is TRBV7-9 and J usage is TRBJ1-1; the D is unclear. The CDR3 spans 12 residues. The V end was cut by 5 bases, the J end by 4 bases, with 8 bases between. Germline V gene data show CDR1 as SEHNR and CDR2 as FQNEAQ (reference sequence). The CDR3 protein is CASSPDLTEAFF. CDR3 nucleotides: TGTGCCAGCAGCCCAGACCTCACTGAAGCTTTCTTT.

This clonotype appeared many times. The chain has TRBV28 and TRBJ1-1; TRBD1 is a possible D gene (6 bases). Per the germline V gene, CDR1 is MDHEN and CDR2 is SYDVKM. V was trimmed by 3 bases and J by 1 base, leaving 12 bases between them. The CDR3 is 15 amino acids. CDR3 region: CASSLLQGRNTEAFF. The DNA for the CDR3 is TGTGCCAGCAGTTTGTTACAGGGTAGGAACACTGAAGCTTTCTTT.

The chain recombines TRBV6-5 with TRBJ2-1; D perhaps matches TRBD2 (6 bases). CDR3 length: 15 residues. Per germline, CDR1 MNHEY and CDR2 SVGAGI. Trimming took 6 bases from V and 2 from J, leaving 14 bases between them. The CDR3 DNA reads TGTGCCAGCAGCTCCCGGTGGGGGGCCTACAATGAGCAGTTCTTC. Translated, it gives CASSSRWGAYNEQFF.

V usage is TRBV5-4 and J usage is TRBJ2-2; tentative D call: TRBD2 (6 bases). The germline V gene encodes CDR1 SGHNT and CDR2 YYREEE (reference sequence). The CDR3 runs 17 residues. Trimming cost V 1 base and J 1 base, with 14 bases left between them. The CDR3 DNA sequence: TGTGCCAGCAGCTTGACAGAACTAGCTTGGAACACCGGGGAGCTGTTTTTT. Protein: CASSLTELAWNTGELFF. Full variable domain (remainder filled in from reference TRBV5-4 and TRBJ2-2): ETGVTQSPTHLIKTRGQQVTLRCSSQSGHNTVSWYQQALGQGPQFIFQYYREEENGRGNFPPRFSGLQFPNYSSELNVNALELDDSALYLCASSLTELAWNTGELFFGEGSRLTVL.

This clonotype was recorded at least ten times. The CDR3 region is CASSFDPDGDTQYF. The DNA for the CDR3 is TGTGCCAGCAGTTTCGACCCTGACGGAGATACGCAGTATTTT. This chain joins TRBV28 and TRBJ2-3; D is unclear. V gave up 3 bases and J gave up 5 bases, with 12 bases separating them. The germline CDR1 and CDR2 sequences are MDHEN and SYDVKM. The CDR3 is 14 residues long. The whole variable domain, remainder taken from reference TRBV28 and TRBJ2-3, is DVKVTQSSRYLVKRTGEKVFLECVQDMDHENMFWYRQDPGLGLRLIYFSYDVKMKEKGDIPEGYSVSREKKERFSLILESASTNQTSMYLCASSFDPDGDTQYFGPGTRLTVL.

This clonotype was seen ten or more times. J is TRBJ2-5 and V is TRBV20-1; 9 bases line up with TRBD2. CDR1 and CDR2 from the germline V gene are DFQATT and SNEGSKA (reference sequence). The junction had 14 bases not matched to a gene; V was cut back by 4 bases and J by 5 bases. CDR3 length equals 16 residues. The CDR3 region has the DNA TGCAGTGCTACCTCTAGGCAAGCGGGGGGCTGGGAGACCCAGTACTTC. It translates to CSATSRQAGGWETQYF.